This T cell receptor beta chain comes out of a study of human T cells and chemical hapten exposure. The CDR3 totals 20 residues. V was clipped by 0 bases and J by 1 base; unmatched bases: 8. Germline V lookup: CDR1 MGHRA, CDR2 YSYEKL. The study's library attached unique molecular identifiers to single cDNA molecules. TCRdb re-analysed the reads in MiXCR, keeping a single row per CDR3 protein. The profile shows about 120,000 distinct CDR3 sequences, over 7.5% of them singletons. Extraction yielded total RNA from whole blood (unfractionated). The origin of this receptor is a human donor in good health. Some clones in this sample may be carry-over from other donors' samples. The sequencing sample was made of whole blood. The chain combines TRBV4-1 with TRBJ2-6; 11 bases align to TRBD2. In DNA form, the CDR3 reads TGCGCCAGCAGCCAAGATTTTAGAACTAGCGGGAGATCTGGGGCCAACGTCCTGACTTTC. This translates into CASSQDFRTSGRSGANVLTF.